This entry lists 18 T cell receptor beta chains sequenced from one sample in a study of T cell responses to AZD1222 COVID-19 vaccine. TCRdb's copy holds only in-frame clones and misses some; the assay was immunoSEQ multiplex PCR. The sample yields more than 70,000 clones, approximately 91% seen once. The starting material was peripheral blood, obtained on day 0 of MenACWY control vaccination. The receptors originated from an adult in good health.

The V gene is TRBV10-3, the J gene TRBJ1-5; weak D call: TRBD1 (5 bases). The V end lost 4 bases, the J end lost 6 bases, and 10 bases lay between the germline ends. The CDR3 covers 13 residues. Germline CDR1 ENHRY, CDR2 SYGVKD. This CDR3 is CAISGSRAQPQHF. Written as DNA, the CDR3 is TGTGCCATCAGTGGAAGCAGGGCTCAGCCCCAGCATTTT.

The V call is TRBV9, the J call TRBJ1-1, with D perhaps TRBD1 (6 bases). V lost 2 bases and J 4 bases, leaving 9 bases between the germline ends. The germline V gene encodes CDR1 SGDLS and CDR2 YYNGEE. The CDR3 covers 13 residues. The CDR3 DNA reads as TGTGCCAGCAGCGTGTCAGGGGCCACTGAAGCTTTCTTT. Translation: CASSVSGATEAFF.

V gene TRBV11-2 combines with J gene TRBJ1-5; 7 bases align to TRBD1. Germline trimming cut 6 bases from V and 6 bases from J; bases unmatched to any gene: 5. Germline-derived CDR1 and CDR2 are SGHAT and FQNNGV. The CDR3 covers 13 residues. CDR3 region: CASRDRERQPQHF. CDR3 bases: TGTGCCAGCAGAGACAGGGAACGTCAGCCCCAGCATTTT. Together with reference TRBV11-2 and TRBJ1-5, the CDR3 gives the full variable domain: EAGVAQSPRYKIIEKRQSVAFWCNPISGHATLYWYQQILGQGPKLLIQFQNNGVVDDSQLPKDRFSAERLKGVDSTLKIQPAKLEDSAVYLCASRDRERQPQHFGDGTRLSIL.

This clone was seen just once. The V call is TRBV7-2, the J call TRBJ1-1; D is unresolved. Germline CDR1 reads SGHTA; CDR2 reads FQGNSA. This CDR3 contains 13 residues. V lost 1 base to trimming and J lost 1 base, with 4 bases between them. In DNA form, the CDR3 reads TGTGCCAGCAGCTTAGAACAGAACACTGAAGCTTTCTTT. Protein sequence: CASSLEQNTEAFF.

This clone appeared once. This chain links TRBV28 with TRBJ1-5, with TRBD1 identical over 8 bases. This CDR3 has 12 amino acids. V shed 10 bases, J shed 6 bases, and the junction held 5 bases outside the gene matches. Germline V gene sequence: CDR1 MDHEN, CDR2 SYDVKM. For the CDR3, the DNA is TGTGCCACAGGACAGGGTGTTCAGCCCCAGCATTTT. Protein product: CATGQGVQPQHF.

CDR3 sequence (DNA): TGTGCCACCAGCAGAGATTTTGGGGAAAGTCAGCCCCAGCATTTT. Amino acids: CATSRDFGESQPQHF. V usage is TRBV15 and J usage is TRBJ1-5; no firm D call. V lost 0 bases, J lost 6 bases, and 12 bases lay in between. CDR3 length: 15 amino acids. Per germline, CDR1 LNHNV and CDR2 YYDKDF (reference sequence). The full variable domain, its missing parts supplied by reference TRBV15 and TRBJ1-5, is DAMVIQNPRYQVTQFGKPVTLSCSQTLNHNVMYWYQQKSSQAPKLLFHYYDKDFNNEADTPDNFQSRRPNTSFCFLDIRSPGLGDTAMYLCATSRDFGESQPQHFGDGTRLSIL.

The chain couples TRBV2 to TRBJ2-7; the match to TRBD1 covers 9 bases. The V segment lost 3 bases and the J segment 2 bases; nucleotides outside the gene matches: 17. This CDR3 comprises 19 residues. Germline CDR1 is SNHLY and CDR2 is FYNNEI. Here the CDR3 reads CASSDSRDRAPGNPYEQYF. Here the CDR3 DNA reads TGTGCCAGCAGTGACTCAAGGGACAGGGCTCCTGGGAATCCCTACGAGCAGTACTTC. Using reference TRBV2 and TRBJ2-7 for the parts outside the CDR3, the full variable domain is EPEVTQTPSHQVTQMGQEVILRCVPISNHLYFYWYRQILGQKVEFLVSFYNNEISEKSEIFDDQFSVERPDGSNFTLKIRSTKLEDSAMYFCASSDSRDRAPGNPYEQYFGPGTRLTVT.

The chain links TRBV5-4 to TRBJ2-7, with D unclear. This CDR3 has 16 amino acids. From germline, CDR1 is SGHNT and CDR2 YYREEE (reference sequence). V shed 4 bases and J shed 2 bases, with 19 bases lying between them. CDR3 residues: CASSPSTGFNAYEQYF. The CDR3 DNA reads as TGTGCCAGCAGCCCTTCGACCGGGTTTAACGCCTACGAGCAGTACTTC. The full variable domain, in which reference TRBV5-4 and TRBJ2-7 provide the parts outside the CDR3, is ETGVTQSPTHLIKTRGQQVTLRCSSQSGHNTVSWYQQALGQGPQFIFQYYREEENGRGNFPPRFSGLQFPNYSSELNVNALELDDSALYLCASSPSTGFNAYEQYFGPGTRLTVT.

The chain links TRBV6-6 to TRBJ1-6; D unclear. There are 14 residues in the CDR3. Germline V lookup: CDR1 MNHNY, CDR2 SVGAGI (reference sequence). V was clipped by 0 bases and J by 8 bases, with 8 bases between them. CDR3 sequence (DNA): TGTGCCAGCAGTTACTCGAAGTGGTATTCACCCCTCCACTTT. Its translation: CASSYSKWYSPLHF.

This chain connects TRBV6-1 to TRBJ2-3, with 12 bases fitting TRBD2. CDR3 length: 17 residues. Trimming at V came to 4 bases and at J to 5 bases, leaving 10 bases not matched to a gene. In germline, CDR1 is MNHNS, CDR2 SASEGT. CDR3 DNA sequence: TGTGCCAGCAGTGCAGGGGCTAGCGGGGGGGAGGTAGATACGCAGTATTTT. The encoded protein is CASSAGASGGEVDTQYF.

The CDR3 is CASSAQLAAYEQYF. CDR3 bases: TGTGCCAGCAGCGCACAGCTAGCAGCCTACGAGCAGTACTTC. The V and J genes are TRBV5-6 and TRBJ2-7; possibly TRBD2 for D (5 bases). CDR1 is SGHDT, CDR2 YYEEEE, per germline. The CDR3 contains 14 residues. The V end lost 4 bases, the J end lost 2 bases, and 13 bases lay between the germline ends. The complete variable domain, with remaining parts taken from reference TRBV5-6 and TRBJ2-7, reads DAGVTQSPTHLIKTRGQQVTLRCSPKSGHDTVSWYQQALGQGPQFIFQYYEEEERQRGNFPDRFSGHQFPNYSSELNVNALLLGDSALYLCASSAQLAAYEQYFGPGTRLTVT.

V and J are TRBV6-5 and TRBJ1-2; 8 bases align to TRBD1. The CDR3 covers 16 residues. V shed 0 bases, J shed 4 bases, and the junction held 7 bases outside the gene matches. Germline CDR1 is MNHEY and CDR2 is SVGAGI. The CDR3 is CASSYSYRGVSYGYTF. The CDR3 DNA reads TGTGCCAGCAGTTACTCGTACAGGGGGGTGTCCTATGGCTACACCTTC.

J is TRBJ1-6 and V is TRBV30; D ambiguous. Trimming stripped 1 base from V and 8 bases from J, with 12 bases between. Germline-derived CDR1 and CDR2 are GTSNPN and SVGIG (reference sequence). The CDR3 spans 14 residues. CDR3 nucleotides: TGTGCCTGGAGTGGTCTCCGGGCATATTCACCCCTCCACTTT. It specifies CAWSGLRAYSPLHF.

The chain recombines TRBV7-6 with TRBJ2-2; D may be TRBD2 (5 bases). This CDR3 spans 15 amino acids. Trimming left V 6 bases short and J 4 bases short, with 15 bases between. From germline, CDR1 is SGHVS and CDR2 FNYEAQ. The CDR3 nucleotides are TGTGCCAGCAGTCCCGCGACTCGGGGCACCGGGGAGCTGTTTTTT. It specifies CASSPATRGTGELFF.

This clone has a single count. The V gene is TRBV11-3, the J gene TRBJ2-1; TRBD2 matches 10 bases. Unmatched junction bases numbered 4, after V lost 3 bases and J lost 5 bases. The CDR3 is 15 residues long. From germline, CDR1 is SGHNT and CDR2 YENEEA. CDR3 amino acids: CASSLTSGPNNEQFF. The CDR3 DNA reads TGTGCCAGCAGCTTGACTAGCGGGCCCAACAATGAGCAGTTCTTC.

The chain recombines TRBV28 with TRBJ1-1, with D perhaps TRBD1 (6 bases). The CDR3 covers 13 residues. Germline lookup yields CDR1 MDHEN and CDR2 SYDVKM. Between the trimmed V and J ends, which lost 6 bases and 10 bases, there was a span of 18 bases. Here the CDR3 DNA reads TGTGCCAGCAGCCGGAGACAGGCGGGGGGAGCTTTCTTT. Protein sequence: CASSRRQAGGAFF.

This chain connects TRBV28 to TRBJ2-7; D is possibly TRBD2 (7 bases). Trimming shortened V by 7 bases and J by 6 bases, and 19 bases separated the two germline ends. This CDR3 contains 14 residues. CDR1 and CDR2 (germline): MDHEN, SYDVKM. In DNA form, the CDR3 reads TGTGCCAGCACCCGTATCCGGGGGGCGAGCGAGCAGTACTTC. Protein: CASTRIRGASEQYF.

The chain employs TRBV2 and TRBJ2-1, with D tentatively TRBD2 (6 bases). CDR1 and CDR2 from the germline V gene are SNHLY and FYNNEI. Trimming removed 2 bases at V and 5 bases at J, with 13 bases between. The CDR3 length is 15 residues. CDR3 protein: CASSELGLTNNEQFF. CDR3 bases: TGTGCCAGCAGTGAATTGGGACTTACCAACAATGAGCAGTTCTTC.